A selection of T cell receptor beta chains follows, all from one sample in a study of shared clonotypes between healthy human individuals. Sequenced by immunoSEQ multiplex PCR; TCRdb stores in-frame clones only, minus some. The sample yields around 1.6 million clones, approximately 98% seen once. Sequencing input: naive CD4+ T cells sorted from blood. Source of these receptors: a man aged 25 to 45 in good health. Both conserved end residues are part of each CDR3. Fields, in order: J gene, D gene, clone size, V gene, CDR3 protein, CDR3 DNA. The D gene is left open where the match is weak. Clone size appears in some rows only: once, few, many, or a class for an expanded clone.

j_gene: TRBJ2-5
d_gene: .
abundance: once
v_gene: TRBV5-1
CDR3aa: CASSSSGGETQYF
CDR3nt: TGCGCCAGCAGCTCATCTGGGGGGGAGACCCAGTACTTC

j_gene: TRBJ2-3
d_gene: .
abundance: .
v_gene: TRBV30
CDR3aa: CALDRLATDTQYF
CDR3nt: TGTGCCTTGGATCGCTTAGCCACAGATACGCAGTATTTT

j_gene: TRBJ1-2
d_gene: .
abundance: .
v_gene: TRBV10-3
CDR3aa: CAISESTVGYTF
CDR3nt: TGTGCCATCAGTGAGTCGACCGTTGGCTACACCTTC

j_gene: TRBJ2-5
d_gene: .
abundance: .
v_gene: TRBV5-1
CDR3aa: CASSLNVGPQETQYF
CDR3nt: TGCGCCAGCAGCTTGAATGTAGGCCCGCAAGAGACCCAGTACTTC

j_gene: TRBJ1-1
d_gene: .
abundance: .
v_gene: TRBV20-1
CDR3aa: CKAREAFF
CDR3nt: TGCAAAGCTCGTGAAGCTTTCTTT

j_gene: TRBJ2-1
d_gene: .
abundance: .
v_gene: TRBV10-2
CDR3aa: CASRLGAGNEQFF
CDR3nt: TGCGCCAGCAGGCTGGGGGCCGGTAATGAGCAGTTCTTC

j_gene: TRBJ2-3
d_gene: .
abundance: .
v_gene: TRBV2
CDR3aa: CASGEARTSTDTQYF
CDR3nt: TGTGCCAGCGGTGAGGCGCGGACTAGCACAGATACGCAGTATTTT

j_gene: TRBJ1-5
d_gene: .
abundance: .
v_gene: TRBV28
CDR3aa: CASSLALGGSQPQHF
CDR3nt: TGTGCCAGCAGTTTAGCTCTTGGGGGTAGTCAGCCCCAGCATTTT

j_gene: TRBJ2-2
d_gene: .
abundance: .
v_gene: TRBV30
CDR3aa: CAWSQAPGTGELFF
CDR3nt: TGTGCCTGGAGCCAGGCGCCCGGCACCGGGGAGCTGTTTTTT

j_gene: TRBJ2-7
d_gene: .
abundance: .
v_gene: TRBV7-2
CDR3aa: CASTARTAGYEQYF
CDR3nt: TGTGCCAGCACAGCCCGGACAGCCGGCTACGAGCAGTACTTC

j_gene: TRBJ1-3
d_gene: .
abundance: .
v_gene: TRBV7-9
CDR3aa: CASSLGGPLGNTIYF
CDR3nt: TGTGCCAGCAGCTTAGGGGGACCCCTTGGAAACACCATATATTTT

j_gene: TRBJ1-5
d_gene: .
abundance: .
v_gene: TRBV5-1
CDR3aa: CASSLEGRQPQHF
CDR3nt: TGCGCCAGCAGCTTGGAAGGCAGGCAGCCCCAGCATTTT

j_gene: TRBJ1-2
d_gene: .
abundance: .
v_gene: TRBV6-1
CDR3aa: CASSEVSFTYGYTF
CDR3nt: TGTGCCAGCAGTGAAGTCAGCTTCACCTATGGCTACACCTTC

j_gene: TRBJ1-1
d_gene: .
abundance: .
v_gene: TRBV7-2
CDR3aa: CASSPKPGATEAFF
CDR3nt: TGTGCCAGCAGCCCGAAGCCAGGGGCCACTGAAGCTTTCTTT

j_gene: TRBJ2-3
d_gene: .
abundance: .
v_gene: TRBV29-1
CDR3aa: CSGGSGSFSDTQYF
CDR3nt: TGCAGCGGGGGGTCTGGTAGCTTCTCAGATACGCAGTATTTT